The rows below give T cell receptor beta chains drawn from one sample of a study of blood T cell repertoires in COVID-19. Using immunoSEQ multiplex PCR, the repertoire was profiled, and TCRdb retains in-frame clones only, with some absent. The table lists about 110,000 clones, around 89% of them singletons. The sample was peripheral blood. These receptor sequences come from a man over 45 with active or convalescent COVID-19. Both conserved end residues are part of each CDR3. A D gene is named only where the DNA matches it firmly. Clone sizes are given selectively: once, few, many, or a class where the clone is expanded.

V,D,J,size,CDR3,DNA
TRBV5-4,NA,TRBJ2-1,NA,CASSQKAPGDEQFF,TGTGCCAGCAGCCAAAAAGCGCCAGGGGATGAGCAGTTCTTC
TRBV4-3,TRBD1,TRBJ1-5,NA,CASSPRQGNQPQHF,TGCGCCAGCAGCCCCAGACAGGGTAATCAGCCCCAGCATTTT
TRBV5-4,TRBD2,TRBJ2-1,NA,CASSLGTSGGYNEQFF,TGTGCCAGCAGCTTAGGTACTAGCGGGGGCTACAATGAGCAGTTCTTC
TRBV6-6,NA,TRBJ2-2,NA,CASRGLQTGELFF,TGTGCCAGCAGGGGCCTACAAACCGGGGAGCTGTTTTTT
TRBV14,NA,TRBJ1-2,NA,CASSQDDRWGYGYTF,TGTGCCAGCAGCCAAGATGACAGGTGGGGCTATGGCTACACCTTC
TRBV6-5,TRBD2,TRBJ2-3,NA,CASSFSGRAYTDTQYF,TGTGCCAGCAGTTTCAGCGGGAGGGCCTACACAGATACGCAGTATTTT
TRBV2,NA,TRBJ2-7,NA,CATLFTGEQYF,TGTGCCACTTTATTCACAGGAGAGCAGTACTTC
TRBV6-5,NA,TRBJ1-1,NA,CASSLQINTEAFF,TGTGCCAGCAGTTTACAGATAAACACTGAAGCTTTCTTT
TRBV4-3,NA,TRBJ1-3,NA,CASSQDSNAFMGSGNTIYF,TGCGCCAGCAGCCAAGATTCAAATGCATTCATGGGCTCGGGAAACACCATATATTTT
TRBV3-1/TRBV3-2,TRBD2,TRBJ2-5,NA,CASSLGLAGAETQYF,TGTGCCAGCAGCCTGGGACTAGCGGGAGCGGAGACCCAGTACTTC
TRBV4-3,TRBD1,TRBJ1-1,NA,CASSQEPPGQGNTEAFF,TGCGCCAGCAGCCAGGAACCTCCGGGACAGGGGAACACTGAAGCTTTCTTT
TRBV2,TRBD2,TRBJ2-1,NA,CASSESLSWREGHEQFF,TGTGCCAGCAGTGAAAGTTTGAGTTGGCGGGAGGGCCATGAGCAGTTCTTC
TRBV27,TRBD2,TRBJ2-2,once,CASSLIFTGASGLAGDGELFF,TGTGCCAGCAGTTTAATCTTCACTGGGGCTTCGGGACTAGCGGGAGACGGGGAGCTGTTTTTT
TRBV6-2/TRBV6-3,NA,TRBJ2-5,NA,CASSYTSQETQYF,TGTGCCAGCAGTTACACATCCCAAGAGACCCAGTACTTC
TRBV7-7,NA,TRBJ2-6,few,CASSLTDSGANVLTF,TGTGCTAGCAGCTTAACAGACTCTGGGGCCAACGTCCTGACTTTC
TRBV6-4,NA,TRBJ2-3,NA,CASATAESDTQYF,TGTGCCAGCGCAACCGCCGAGTCGGATACGCAGTATTTT
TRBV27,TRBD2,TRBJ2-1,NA,CASSDSGRREFF,TGTGCCAGCAGTGATAGCGGGAGAAGAGAGTTCTTC
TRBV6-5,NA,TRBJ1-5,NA,CASRAGLGQHF,TGTGCCAGCAGGGCAGGGTTAGGCCAGCATTTT
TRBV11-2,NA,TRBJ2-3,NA,CASSLSASGTDTQYF,TGTGCCAGCAGCTTATCAGCGTCGGGCACAGATACGCAGTATTTT
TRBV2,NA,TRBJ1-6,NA,CASGGEWDSPLHF,TGTGCCAGCGGGGGGGAATGGGACTCACCCCTCCACTTT
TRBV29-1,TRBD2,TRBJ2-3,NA,CSGHGLAGIDTQYF,TGCAGCGGACACGGACTAGCGGGTATAGATACGCAGTATTTT
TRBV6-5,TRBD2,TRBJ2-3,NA,CASSRLAGYTDTQYF,TGTGCCAGCTCCAGACTAGCGGGCTACACAGATACGCAGTATTTT
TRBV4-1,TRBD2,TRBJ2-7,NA,CASSQEPQGLAGGKSYEQYF,TGCGCCAGCAGCCAGGAACCCCAGGGACTAGCGGGAGGGAAATCCTACGAGCAGTACTTC
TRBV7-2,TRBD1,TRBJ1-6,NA,CASSLVGRGQGSPLHF,TGTGCCAGCAGCTTAGTGGGAAGGGGGCAGGGGTCACCCCTCCACTTT
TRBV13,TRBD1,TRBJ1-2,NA,CASSLGTGGYGYTF,TGTGCCAGCAGCTTAGGGACAGGGGGCTATGGCTACACCTTC
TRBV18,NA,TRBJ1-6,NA,CASSPSGRHRNSPLHF,TGTGCCAGCTCACCATCAGGTCGTCATCGTAATTCACCCCTCCACTTT
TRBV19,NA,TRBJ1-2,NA,CASRPTGINYGYTF,TGTGCCAGTAGACCTACAGGGATTAACTATGGCTACACCTTC
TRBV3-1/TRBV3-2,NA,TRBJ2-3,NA,CASSQERQGAGLALPDTQYF,TGTGCCAGCAGCCAAGAGCGGCAGGGGGCAGGACTAGCGCTCCCAGATACGCAGTATTTT
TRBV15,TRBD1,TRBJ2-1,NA,CATSSEKPGQYNEQFF,TGTGCCACCAGCAGTGAAAAACCGGGACAGTACAATGAGCAGTTCTTC
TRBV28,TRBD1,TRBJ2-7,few,CASSFGDRVYEQYF,TGTGCCAGCAGTTTTGGGGACAGGGTCTACGAGCAGTACTTC
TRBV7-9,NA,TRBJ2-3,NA,CASSFGRVADTQYF,TGTGCCAGCAGCTTCGGTCGTGTCGCAGATACGCAGTATTTT
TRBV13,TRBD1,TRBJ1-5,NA,CASSYGQGSQPQHF,TGTGCCAGCAGCTATGGACAGGGGAGTCAGCCCCAGCATTTT
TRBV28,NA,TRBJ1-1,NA,CASSLGGQANTEAFF,TGTGCCAGCAGTTTAGGAGGGCAGGCGAACACTGAAGCTTTCTTT
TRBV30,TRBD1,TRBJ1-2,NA,CAWSPSRDREPTF,TGTGCCTGGAGTCCGTCCCGGGACAGGGAACCCACCTTC
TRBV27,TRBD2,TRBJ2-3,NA,CASTDLAGVEADTQYF,TGTGCCAGCACCGACCTAGCGGGAGTCGAGGCAGATACGCAGTATTTT
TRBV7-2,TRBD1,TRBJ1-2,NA,CASSPQNRGHHTF,TGTGCCAGCAGCCCCCAGAACAGGGGGCATCACACCTTC
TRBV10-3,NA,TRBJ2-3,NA,CAIGGPRTDTQYF,TGTGCCATCGGGGGCCCCCGCACAGATACGCAGTATTTT
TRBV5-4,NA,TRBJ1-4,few,CASSAGQTNEKLFF,TGTGCCAGCAGCGCCGGACAGACTAATGAAAAACTGTTTTTT
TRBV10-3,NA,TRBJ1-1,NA,CAISESGKSTEAFF,TGTGCCATCAGTGAATCAGGGAAGAGCACTGAAGCTTTCTTT
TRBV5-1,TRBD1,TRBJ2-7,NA,CASSIWTGVGYEQYF,TGCGCCAGCAGCATTTGGACAGGGGTGGGGTACGAGCAGTACTTC
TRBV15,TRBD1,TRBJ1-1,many,CATSASTGTGFTEAFF,TGTGCCACCAGCGCGTCCACCGGGACAGGGTTTACTGAAGCTTTCTTT
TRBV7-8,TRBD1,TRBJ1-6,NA,CASSFNGQGNSPLHF,TGTGCCAGCAGCTTCAACGGACAGGGCAACTCACCCCTCCACTTT
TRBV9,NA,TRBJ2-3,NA,CASSVVSGARWDTQYF,TGTGCCAGCAGCGTAGTTTCGGGAGCGAGGTGGGATACGCAGTATTTT
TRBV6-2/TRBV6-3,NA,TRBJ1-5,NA,CASSPRDQPQHF,TGTGCCAGCAGCCCACGGGATCAGCCCCAGCATTTT
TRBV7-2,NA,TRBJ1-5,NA,CASSLGGINQPQHF,TGTGCCAGCAGCTTAGGAGGTATCAATCAGCCCCAGCATTTT
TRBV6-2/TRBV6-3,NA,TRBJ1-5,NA,CASSYSGWRGQPQHF,TGTGCCAGCAGTTACTCGGGGTGGCGGGGTCAGCCCCAGCATTTT
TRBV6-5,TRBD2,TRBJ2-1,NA,CASSYFRTSGSNEQFF,TGTGCCAGCAGTTACTTTAGGACTAGCGGATCCAATGAGCAGTTCTTC
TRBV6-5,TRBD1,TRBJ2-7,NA,CASRTGPSYEQYF,TGTGCCAGCCGGACAGGGCCCTCCTACGAGCAGTACTTC
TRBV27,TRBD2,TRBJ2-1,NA,CATAGTSGRGSGEQFF,TGTGCCACCGCCGGGACTAGCGGGAGGGGGTCCGGGGAGCAGTTCTTC